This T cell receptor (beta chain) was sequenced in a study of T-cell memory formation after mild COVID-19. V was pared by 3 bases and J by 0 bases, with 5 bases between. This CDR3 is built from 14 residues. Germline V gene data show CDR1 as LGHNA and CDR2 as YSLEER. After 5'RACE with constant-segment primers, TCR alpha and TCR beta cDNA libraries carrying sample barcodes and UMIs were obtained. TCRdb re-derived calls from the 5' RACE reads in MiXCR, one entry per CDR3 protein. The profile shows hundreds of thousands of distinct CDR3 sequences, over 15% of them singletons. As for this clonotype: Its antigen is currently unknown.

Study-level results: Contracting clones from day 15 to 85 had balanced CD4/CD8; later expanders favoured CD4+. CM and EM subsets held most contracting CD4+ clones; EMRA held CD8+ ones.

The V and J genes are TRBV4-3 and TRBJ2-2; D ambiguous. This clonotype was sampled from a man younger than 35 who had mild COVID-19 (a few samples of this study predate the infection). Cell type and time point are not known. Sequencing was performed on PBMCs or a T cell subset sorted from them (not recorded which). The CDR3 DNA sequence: TGCGCCAGCAGCCACAGCGCGAACACCGGGGAGCTGTTTTTT. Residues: CASSHSANTGELFF.